This TCR beta chain was sequenced for a study of T-cell reconstitution after alpha-beta-depleted transplantation in children. In this sample, this clonotype turned up many times. Its antigen is unknown. Points from the study as a whole: Newly made T cells mostly supplied T-cell counts and diversity one year after transplant.

The CDR3 runs to 13 residues. The germline gives CDR1 PRHDT, CDR2 FYEKMQ (reference sequence). Deletions cut 2 bases from V and 7 bases from J, with 8 bases between. A library of TCRbeta sequences, prepared with unique molecular identifiers, was generated. TCRdb ran MiXCR on the PCR reads and lists one entry per CDR3 protein. The sample contains about 300,000 distinct CDR3 sequences, over 7% of which appear only once. This sequence originates from a female patient aged 2-15 years who had a stem cell transplant for Fanconi anemia, so the T cells may come from the graft donor. This chain connects TRBV13 to TRBJ2-2, with a possible D match to TRBD1 (5 bases). The sequences come from peripheral blood, collected 360 days after TCRalphabeta/CD19-depleted stem cell transplant. Here the CDR3 DNA reads TGTGCCAGCAGCTTACAGGGCCACGGGGAGCTGTTTTTT. It codes for CASSLQGHGELFF. Full variable domain (remainder filled in from reference TRBV13 and TRBJ2-2): AAGVIQSPRHLIKEKRETATLKCYPIPRHDTVYWYQQGPGQDPQFLISFYEKMQSDKGSIPDRFSAQQFSDYHSELNMSSLELGDSALYFCASSLQGHGELFFGEGSRLTVL.